Only a few counts were recorded for the clone carrying this T cell receptor beta chain. What it recognizes is unknown. The sample belongs to a study of T cells after yellow fever vaccination. Study conclusions and caveats: Subsequent booster samples again held most clones from primary vaccination (around 96% CD4, about 86% CD8). The CD4 compartment and the CD8 compartment contained a small share of clonotypes in common. Peaking faster, on day 5 versus 15, the secondary response was nonetheless weaker.

As TCR cDNA was made by 5'RACE template switching, a universal primer site and UMIs were added. TCRdb used MiXCR to reprocess the 5' RACE reads, holding one entry per CDR3 protein. The table includes nearly 350,000 distinct CDR3 sequences, approximately 8% detected once. V lost 5 bases, J lost 5 bases, and 10 bases lay in between. The CDR3 spans 12 residues. Germline-derived CDR1 and CDR2 are MGHDK and SYGVNS. Sequencing used PBMCs, obtained about 41 days after the first yellow fever vaccination. This sequence originates from a man between 18 and 29 years old who received the YFV17D yellow fever vaccine. The chain carries TRBV25-1 and TRBJ2-7, with D hard to call. The CDR3 nucleotides read TGTGCCAGCAGTAACGGGTTGGACGAGCAGTACTTC. This translates into CASSNGLDEQYF.